A selection of T cell receptor beta chains follows, all from one sample in a study of CD8 T cells in Susac syndrome. TCRdb re-called the immunoSEQ multiplex PCR reads with MiXCR, one entry per CDR3 protein. The profile shows some 200,000 distinct CDR3 sequences, roughly 96% of them singletons. Input material: CD4+ T cells from PBMCs. Receptor source: a human donor with multiple sclerosis. CDR3s include the opening cysteine and the closing phenylalanine or tryptophan. Size values are once, few and many counts, or a class for expanded clones, and some rows have none.

CDR3aa,v_gene,abundance,len,j_gene
CSAPTGNSNQPQHF,TRBV20-1,.,14,TRBJ1-5
CASSSMTGPNSPLHF,TRBV7-9,.,15,TRBJ1-6
CASNTRPARNEQFF,TRBV27,.,14,TRBJ2-1
CASSLAQILYF,TRBV7-8,once,11,TRBJ2-3
CSVLDRGGETQYF,TRBV20-1,.,13,TRBJ2-5
CASRRNTEAFF,TRBV28,.,11,TRBJ1-1
CASSRAQRARSYNEQFF,TRBV7-8,.,17,TRBJ2-1
CASSQGGEGELFF,TRBV3-1,.,13,TRBJ2-2
CSVPRRGGYTF,TRBV29-1,.,11,TRBJ1-2
CASSQDRHEQFF,TRBV3-1,.,12,TRBJ2-1
CAWSLSDRGTQYF,TRBV30,once,13,TRBJ2-3
CASSRFLLEAFF,TRBV12-3/TRBV12-4,.,12,TRBJ1-1
CAWGGGGARRYEQYF,TRBV30,once,15,TRBJ2-7
CAIRPFGLAEVYNEQFF,TRBV10-3,.,17,TRBJ2-1
CATSRGDGQETQYF,TRBV15,.,14,TRBJ2-5
CSAKPGREWGEQFF,TRBV20-1,.,14,TRBJ2-1
CASSRDRRLAKNIQYF,TRBV12-3/TRBV12-4,.,16,TRBJ2-4
CSVGDSYEQYF,TRBV29-1,.,11,TRBJ2-7
CSEGDTDTQYF,TRBV29-1,.,11,TRBJ2-3
CASSPDRGRYNEQFF,TRBV3-1,.,15,TRBJ2-1
CAWAPSPGTEKLFF,TRBV30,.,14,TRBJ1-4
CASSPTGRFVGYTF,TRBV19,once,14,TRBJ1-2
CASARGGGWSSYNEQFF,TRBV12-5,.,17,TRBJ2-1
CASSLAGVYNSPLHF,TRBV5-6,.,15,TRBJ1-6